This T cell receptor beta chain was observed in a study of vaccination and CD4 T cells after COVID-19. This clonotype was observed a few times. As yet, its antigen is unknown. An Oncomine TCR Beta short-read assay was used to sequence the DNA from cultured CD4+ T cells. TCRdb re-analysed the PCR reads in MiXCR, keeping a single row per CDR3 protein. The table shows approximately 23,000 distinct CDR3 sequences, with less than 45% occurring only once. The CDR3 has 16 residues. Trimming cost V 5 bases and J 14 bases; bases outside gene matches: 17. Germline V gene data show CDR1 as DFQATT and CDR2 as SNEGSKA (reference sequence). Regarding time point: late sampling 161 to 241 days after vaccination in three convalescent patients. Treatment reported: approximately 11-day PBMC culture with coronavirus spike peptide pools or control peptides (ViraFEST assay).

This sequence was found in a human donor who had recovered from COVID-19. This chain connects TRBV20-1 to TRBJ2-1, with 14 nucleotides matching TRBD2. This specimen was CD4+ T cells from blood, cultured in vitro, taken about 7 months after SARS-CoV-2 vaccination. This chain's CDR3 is CSARDRKGLAGVVEFF. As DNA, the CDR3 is TGCAGTGCTCGGGACCGAAAGGGACTAGCGGGAGTTGTTGAGTTCTTC.